Listed here are 18 T cell receptor beta chains from one sample, sequenced in a study of T cell responses to AZD1222 COVID-19 vaccine. Sequencing was performed with immunoSEQ multiplex PCR; in TCRdb, only in-frame clones are kept and a portion is missing. The table shows around 130,000 clones, with over 75% occurring only once. Sample: peripheral blood, taken on day 0 of AZD1222 vaccination. Receptor source: an adult in good health.

The chain links TRBV13 to TRBJ1-6; the match to TRBD1 covers 10 bases. This CDR3 has 16 residues. V gave up 5 bases and J gave up 9 bases; unmatched junction bases: 10. The V gene's germline CDR1 is PRHDT and CDR2 FYEKMQ (reference sequence). The chain's CDR3 is CASSLDRGLRSSPLHF. In DNA, the CDR3 is TGTGCCAGCAGCCTAGACAGGGGGCTGCGATCTTCACCCCTCCACTTT.

This chain connects TRBV5-6 to TRBJ1-2, with 12 bases lining up with TRBD1. The CDR3 totals 15 residues. The V gene's germline CDR1 is SGHDT and CDR2 YYEEEE. Trimming at V came to 3 bases and at J to 5 bases, leaving 5 bases not matched to a gene. CDR3 in amino acids: CASSWGQGAGYGYTF. The CDR3 region has the DNA TGTGCCAGCAGCTGGGGACAGGGGGCAGGGTATGGCTACACCTTC.

There are a few counts of this clone. The V and J genes are TRBV10-3 and TRBJ2-1, with D unresolved. Germline CDR1 and CDR2: ENHRY and SYGVKD. V was clipped by 8 bases and J by 7 bases, with 15 bases between them. There are 13 residues in the CDR3. CDR3 residues: CAIEAASENEQFF. The CDR3 DNA reads as TGTGCCATCGAGGCGGCCAGTGAGAATGAGCAGTTCTTC.

About this clone: A junction end diverges from the germline sequence, so it may reflect a read error. CDR3 in DNA: TGTGCCAGCAGCTTATTCCTCTTGGGCAGCAGTCAGCCCCAGCATTTT. Amino acids: CASSLFLLGSSQPQHF. This chain joins TRBV7-9 and TRBJ1-5; no clear D. Germline V gives CDR1 SEHNR, CDR2 FQNEAQ (reference sequence). This CDR3 spans 16 amino acids. The complete variable domain, with remaining parts taken from reference TRBV7-9 and TRBJ1-5, reads DTGVSQNPRHKITKRGQNVTFRCDPISEHNRLYWYRQTLGQGPEFLTYFQNEAQLEKSRLLSDRFSAERPKGSFSTLEIQRTEQGDSAMYLCASSLFLLGSSQPQHFGDGTRLSIL.

This rearrangement joins TRBV3-1 (or the pseudogene TRBV3-2) to TRBJ1-2; D is possibly TRBD1 (5 bases). The length of the CDR3 is 14 residues. V gave up 6 bases and J gave up 3 bases, with 14 bases separating them. Germline lookup yields CDR1 LGHDT and CDR2 YNNKEL (reference sequence). The CDR3 DNA reads as TGTGCCAGCAGTCGAAGCCAGGGCGACTATGGCTACACCTTC. It codes for CASSRSQGDYGYTF.

The rearrangement uses TRBV5-4 and TRBJ1-2; 11 bases match TRBD1. Unmatched junction bases numbered 4, after V lost 6 bases and J lost 6 bases. The CDR3 sequence is 13 residues long. Per germline, CDR1 SGHNT and CDR2 YYREEE (reference sequence). The DNA for the CDR3 is TGTGCCAGCAAAGGACAGGGGGCCGATGGCTACACCTTC. Its translation: CASKGQGADGYTF.

The rearrangement uses TRBV7-9 and TRBJ2-7; possibly TRBD1 or TRBD2 for D (5 bases each). This CDR3 is built from 16 residues. Germline V lookup: CDR1 SEHNR, CDR2 FQNEAQ (reference sequence). Trimming left V 3 bases short and J 4 bases short, with 19 bases between. The CDR3 sequence is CASSLGPGTEHYEQYF. The DNA for the CDR3 is TGTGCCAGCAGCTTGGGTCCCGGGACCGAACATTACGAGCAGTACTTC.

The rearrangement joins TRBV6-5 to TRBJ1-4; TRBD1 is a possible D gene (5 bases). CDR1 is MNHEY, CDR2 SVGAGI, per germline. With 7 bases removed from V and 10 bases from J, the gap between germline ends came to 10 bases. This CDR3 spans 11 amino acids. CDR3 DNA: TGTGCCAGCATTATGGGGGGAAAACTGTTTTTT. Its translation: CASIMGGKLFF.

The rearrangement links TRBV3-1 (or the pseudogene TRBV3-2) to TRBJ1-2; D may be TRBD1 (5 bases). Germline loops: CDR1 LGHDT, CDR2 YNNKEL (reference sequence). The CDR3 runs to 12 residues. V lost 4 bases and J lost 7, with 10 bases in between. The DNA of the CDR3 is TGTGCCAGCAGCCTCCTCACAGGTGGCTACACCTTC. It is translated as CASSLLTGGYTF.

The chain carries TRBV5-1 and TRBJ1-1; D uncertain. The CDR3 has 15 amino acids. The germline gives CDR1 SGHRS, CDR2 YFSETQ. V was clipped by 2 bases and J by 1 base, with 12 bases between them. DNA of the CDR3: TGCGCCAGCAGCTTCGATCGGATGGGGAACACTGAAGCTTTCTTT. Its translation: CASSFDRMGNTEAFF.

The chain uses TRBV30 and TRBJ1-2; no clear D gene. In germline, CDR1 is GTSNPN, CDR2 SVGIG (reference sequence). V lost 4 bases and J 8 bases, leaving 8 bases between the germline ends. The CDR3 runs 10 residues. CDR3 amino acids: CAWISGGYTF. CDR3 coding DNA: TGTGCCTGGATCAGCGGGGGCTACACCTTC.

The CDR3 DNA reads as TGTGCCAGCAGTTATAGCGGGGGGGGAGATACGCAGTATTTT. Translating gives CASSYSGGGDTQYF. The chain is built from TRBV27 and TRBJ2-3; 11 bases map to TRBD2. Trimming at V came to 4 bases and at J to 5 bases, leaving 2 bases not matched to a gene. Germline assignment: CDR1 MNHEY and CDR2 SMNVEV (reference sequence). The CDR3 has 14 amino acids.

The J gene is TRBJ2-2, the V gene TRBV7-9; D perhaps matches TRBD2 (5 bases). V lost 3 bases to trimming and J lost 6 bases, with 14 bases between them. The CDR3 extends over 15 amino acids. The germline V gene encodes CDR1 SEHNR and CDR2 FQNEAQ (reference sequence). CDR3 sequence (DNA): TGTGCCAGCAGCTTGCCGGGGTCCCCCCCCGGGGAGCTGTTTTTT. As protein: CASSLPGSPPGELFF.

This chain connects TRBV5-1 to TRBJ1-4; the D is unclear. CDR3 length: 16 amino acids. Germline CDR1 reads SGHRS; CDR2 reads YFSETQ. Trimming pared 2 bases from V and 1 base from J, leaving 12 bases between. The DNA of the CDR3 is TGCGCCAGCAGCTTACTCCCGGGCCAAACTAATGAAAAACTGTTTTTT. Translation: CASSLLPGQTNEKLFF.

J is TRBJ1-1 and V is TRBV12-5; D possibly corresponds to TRBD1 (5 bases). CDR3 length equals 13 residues. V was shortened by 4 bases and J by 5 bases, with 11 bases between the two germline ends. Germline V CDR1 and CDR2: LGHNT, FRNRAP. This CDR3 is CASGWDLGTEAFF. The CDR3 DNA reads TGTGCTAGTGGTTGGGACTTGGGTACTGAAGCTTTCTTT.

The CDR3 nucleotides are TGTGCCAGCGTCCAACAAGGGACCAGATACTACGAGCAGTACTTC. Protein: CASVQQGTRYYEQYF. V gene TRBV7-8 combines with J gene TRBJ2-7; D might be TRBD1 or TRBD2, each matching 5 bases. V was pared by 8 bases and J by 3 bases, with 20 bases between. This CDR3 spans 15 amino acids. Germline CDR1 is SGHVS and CDR2 is FQNEAQ.

This clone was seen only a few times. The chain employs TRBV2 and TRBJ2-5; a weak D match, TRBD1 (7 bases). The germline CDR1 and CDR2 sequences are SNHLY and FYNNEI. CDR3 length: 15 residues. V shed 2 bases and J shed 5 bases, with 15 bases lying between them. The CDR3 DNA follows: TGTGCCAGCAGTGAACAGGGGGGTGAAGGTGAGACCCAGTACTTC. It codes for CASSEQGGEGETQYF.

This sequence joins TRBV29-1 and TRBJ1-5; no firm D call. The CDR3 runs to 13 residues. The germline gives CDR1 SQVTM, CDR2 ANQGSEA. V lost 4 bases and J lost 3, with 10 bases in between. For the CDR3, the DNA is TGCAGCGTTGCCCCGAGCCCCAATCAGCCCCAGCATTTT. It specifies CSVAPSPNQPQHF. Together with reference TRBV29-1 and TRBJ1-5, the CDR3 gives the full variable domain: SAVISQKPSRDICQRGTSLTIQCQVDSQVTMMFWYRQQPGQSLTLIATANQGSEATYESGFVIDKFPISRPNLTFSTLTVSNMSPEDSSIYLCSVAPSPNQPQHFGDGTRLSIL.